The TCR beta chain under discussion was sequenced for a study of T cells expressing NK-cell markers. On the study more broadly: Sequencing of TCR beta repertoires drew on sorted CD3+CD56+NKG2C+, CD3+CD56+NKG2C- and CD3+CD56-NKG2C+ T cells. HCMV seropositivity marked most of the eight sequenced donors; one was seronegative. Findings and caveats of the study: HCMV specificity of the expanded NKG2C+ T cell clones was not established. Among several donors, these clonotypes also ranked first in the CD3+CD56-NKG2C+ fraction.

Reanalyzing the 5' RACE reads, TCRdb keeps one entry per CDR3 protein, without DNA. The sample's table shows 350,000 to 400,000 distinct CDR3 sequences. The CDR3 sequence is 15 residues long. The germline V gene has CDR1 MNHNY and CDR2 SVGAGI (reference sequence). On this clonotype itself: The antigen is unknown.

The sequence derives from a woman aged 45-65 years in good health. The specimen sequenced was blood T cells: a sorted CD56 or NKG2C T cell subset, CD4+ or CD8+ T cells, or bulk PBMC T cells (not recorded which). V gene TRBV6-6 combines with J gene TRBJ2-5; TCRdb names TRBD2, which stays unverified in the absence of DNA. This CDR3 reads CASSYLRELSETQYF.